The clone carrying this T cell receptor beta chain has ten or more counts. What it binds is not known. V shed 5 bases and J shed 5 bases, with 18 bases lying between them. The V gene's germline CDR1 is GTSNPN and CDR2 SVGIG (reference sequence). There are 14 residues in the CDR3. TCR beta CDR3 sequences were amplified from RNA transcripts. During a first-round RT-PCR of the TCR CDR3, the HTBI primer set was used. TCRdb processed the multiplex PCR reads anew with MiXCR; each CDR3 protein has one entry. The table shows roughly 400,000 distinct CDR3 sequences, with roughly an eighth occurring only once. This sample is part of a study of T cells in Graves' hyperthyroidism and ophthalmopathy. Study results and limitations: Separation of ophthalmopathy from stable hyperthyroidism was achieved by a 13 V-J model. Most thyroid clonotypes expanded above 0.001 appeared in blood too.

Disease duration was under 3 months in the ophthalmopathy patients, who also had a Clinical Activity Score of at least 3 and a NOSPECS grade of at least 4. In making diagnoses, clinical symptoms, serum thyroxine and TRAb, thyroid ultrasound and orbital computed tomography were all used. The specimen was blood. The source of this sequence is a man between 50 and 59 years old with Graves' ophthalmopathy. The V call is TRBV30, the J call TRBJ1-1; D possibly corresponds to TRBD1 (6 bases). The CDR3 here is CAWESSGGWTEAFF. The CDR3 DNA is TGTGCCTGGGAGTCCTCTGGGGGCTGGACTGAAGCTTTCTTT.